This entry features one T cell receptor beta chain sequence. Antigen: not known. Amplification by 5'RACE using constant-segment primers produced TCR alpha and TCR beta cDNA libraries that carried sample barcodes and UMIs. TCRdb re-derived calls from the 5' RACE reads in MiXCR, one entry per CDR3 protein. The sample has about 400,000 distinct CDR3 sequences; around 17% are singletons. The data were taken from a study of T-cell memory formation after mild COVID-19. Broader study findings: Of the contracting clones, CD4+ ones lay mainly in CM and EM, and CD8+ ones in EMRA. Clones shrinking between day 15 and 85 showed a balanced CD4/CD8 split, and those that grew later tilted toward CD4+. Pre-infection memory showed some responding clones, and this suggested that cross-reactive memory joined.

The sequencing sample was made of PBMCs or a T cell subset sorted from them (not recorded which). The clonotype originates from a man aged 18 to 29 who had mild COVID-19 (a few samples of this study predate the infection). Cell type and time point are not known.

The CDR3 sequence: CASSLGTGFTGELFF. The CDR3 coding sequence is TGTGCCAGCAGCTTAGGGACAGGGTTCACCGGGGAGCTGTTTTTT. The genes are TRBV7-2 and TRBJ2-2; TRBD1 aligns across 8 bases. CDR1 and CDR2 (germline): SGHTA, FQGNSA. V dropped 1 base and J dropped 4; count of bases not matched to a gene: 2. The CDR3 sequence is 15 residues long.